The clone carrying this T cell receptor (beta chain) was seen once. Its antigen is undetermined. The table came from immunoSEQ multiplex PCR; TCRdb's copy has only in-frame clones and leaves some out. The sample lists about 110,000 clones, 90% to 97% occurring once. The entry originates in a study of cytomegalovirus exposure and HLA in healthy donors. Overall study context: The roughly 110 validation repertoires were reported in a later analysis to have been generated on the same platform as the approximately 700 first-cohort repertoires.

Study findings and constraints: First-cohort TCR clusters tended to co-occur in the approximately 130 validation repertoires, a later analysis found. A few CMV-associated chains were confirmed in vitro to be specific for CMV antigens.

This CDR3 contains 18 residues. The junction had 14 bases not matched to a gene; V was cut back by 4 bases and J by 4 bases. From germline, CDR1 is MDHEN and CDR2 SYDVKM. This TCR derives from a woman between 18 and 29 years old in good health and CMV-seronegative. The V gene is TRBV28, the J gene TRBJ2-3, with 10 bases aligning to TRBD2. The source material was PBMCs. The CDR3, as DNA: TGTGCCAGCAGTTCCCAAATAATAGCGGGGGGCTGGGCAGATACGCAGTATTTT. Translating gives CASSSQIIAGGWADTQYF. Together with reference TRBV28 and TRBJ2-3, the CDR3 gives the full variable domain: DVKVTQSSRYLVKRTGEKVFLECVQDMDHENMFWYRQDPGLGLRLIYFSYDVKMKEKGDIPEGYSVSREKKERFSLILESASTNQTSMYLCASSSQIIAGGWADTQYFGPGTRLTVL.